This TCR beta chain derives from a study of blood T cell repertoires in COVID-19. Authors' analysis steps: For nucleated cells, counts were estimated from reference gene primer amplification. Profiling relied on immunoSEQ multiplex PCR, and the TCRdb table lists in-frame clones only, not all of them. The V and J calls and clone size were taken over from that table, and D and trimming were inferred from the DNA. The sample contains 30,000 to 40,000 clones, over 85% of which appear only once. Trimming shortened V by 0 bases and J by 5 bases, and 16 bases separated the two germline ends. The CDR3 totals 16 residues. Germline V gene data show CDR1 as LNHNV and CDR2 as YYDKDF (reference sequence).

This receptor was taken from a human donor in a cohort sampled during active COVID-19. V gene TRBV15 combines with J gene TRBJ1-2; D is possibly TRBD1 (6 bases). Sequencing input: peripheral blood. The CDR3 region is CATSREGGQTSYGYTF. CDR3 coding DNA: TGTGCCACCAGCAGAGAAGGCGGACAGACCTCGTATGGCTACACCTTC.